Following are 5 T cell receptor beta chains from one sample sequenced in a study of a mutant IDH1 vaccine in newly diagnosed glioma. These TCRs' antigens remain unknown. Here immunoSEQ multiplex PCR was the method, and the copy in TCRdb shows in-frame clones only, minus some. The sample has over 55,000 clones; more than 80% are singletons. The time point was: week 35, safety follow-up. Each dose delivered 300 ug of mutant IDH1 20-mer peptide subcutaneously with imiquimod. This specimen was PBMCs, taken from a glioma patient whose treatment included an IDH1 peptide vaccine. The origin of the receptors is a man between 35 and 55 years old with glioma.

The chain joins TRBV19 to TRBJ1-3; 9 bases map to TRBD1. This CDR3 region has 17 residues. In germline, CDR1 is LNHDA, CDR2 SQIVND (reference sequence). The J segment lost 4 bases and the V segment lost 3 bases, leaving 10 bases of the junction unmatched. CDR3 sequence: CASSIRGQGHSGNTIYF. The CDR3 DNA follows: TGTGCCAGTAGTATTCGGGGACAGGGCCACTCAGGAAACACCATATATTTT.

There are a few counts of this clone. The CDR3 nucleotides are TGTGCCAGCAGTTACGGTCCAGTCGTCACTGAAGCTTTCTTT. Translating gives CASSYGPVVTEAFF. This chain joins TRBV6-5 and TRBJ1-1; D remains unclear. CDR3 size: 14 residues. Germline V gene data show CDR1 as MNHEY and CDR2 as SVGAGI. The germline V and J ends were trimmed by 2 bases and 4 bases, with 11 bases remaining between them.

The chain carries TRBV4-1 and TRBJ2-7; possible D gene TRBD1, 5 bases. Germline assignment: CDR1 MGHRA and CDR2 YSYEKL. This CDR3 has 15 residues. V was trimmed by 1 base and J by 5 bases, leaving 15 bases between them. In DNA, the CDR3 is TGCGCCAGCAGCCAAGGGGATGACAGACTCGACGAGCAGTACTTC. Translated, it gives CASSQGDDRLDEQYF.

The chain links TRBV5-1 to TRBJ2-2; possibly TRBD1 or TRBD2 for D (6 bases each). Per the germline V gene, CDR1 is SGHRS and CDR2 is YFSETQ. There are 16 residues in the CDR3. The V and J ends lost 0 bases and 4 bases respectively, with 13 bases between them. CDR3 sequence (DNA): TGCGCCAGCAGCTTGGTGGGGGGCTTTAGCACCGGGGAGCTGTTTTTT. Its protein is CASSLVGGFSTGELFF.

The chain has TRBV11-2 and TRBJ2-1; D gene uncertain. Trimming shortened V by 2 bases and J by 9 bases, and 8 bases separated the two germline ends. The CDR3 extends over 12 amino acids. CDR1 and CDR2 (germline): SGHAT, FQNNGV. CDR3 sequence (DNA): TGTGCCAGCAGCTTAAGCATTGCTGAGCAGTTCTTC. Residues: CASSLSIAEQFF.